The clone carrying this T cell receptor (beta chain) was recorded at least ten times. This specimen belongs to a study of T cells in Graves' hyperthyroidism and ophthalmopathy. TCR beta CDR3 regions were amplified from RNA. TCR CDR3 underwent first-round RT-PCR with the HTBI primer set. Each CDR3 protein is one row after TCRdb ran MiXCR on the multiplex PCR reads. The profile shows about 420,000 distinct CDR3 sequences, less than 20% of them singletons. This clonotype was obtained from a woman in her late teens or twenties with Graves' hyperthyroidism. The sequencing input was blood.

The CDR3 loop reads CASSPTPGANTEAFF. The CDR3 nucleotides are TGCGCCAGCAGCCCAACCCCCGGGGCGAACACTGAAGCTTTCTTT. The J gene is TRBJ1-1, the V gene TRBV5-1, with D perhaps TRBD1 (5 bases). Germline V lookup: CDR1 SGHRS, CDR2 YFSETQ. Trimming pared 4 bases from V and 1 base from J, leaving 14 bases between. The CDR3 is 15 residues long. The variable domain in full, with the rest retrieved from reference TRBV5-1 and TRBJ1-1, is KAGVTQTPRYLIKTRGQQVTLSCSPISGHRSVSWYQQTPGQGLQFLFEYFSETQRNKGNFPGRFSGRQFSNSRSEMNVSTLELGDSALYLCASSPTPGANTEAFFGQGTRLTVV.